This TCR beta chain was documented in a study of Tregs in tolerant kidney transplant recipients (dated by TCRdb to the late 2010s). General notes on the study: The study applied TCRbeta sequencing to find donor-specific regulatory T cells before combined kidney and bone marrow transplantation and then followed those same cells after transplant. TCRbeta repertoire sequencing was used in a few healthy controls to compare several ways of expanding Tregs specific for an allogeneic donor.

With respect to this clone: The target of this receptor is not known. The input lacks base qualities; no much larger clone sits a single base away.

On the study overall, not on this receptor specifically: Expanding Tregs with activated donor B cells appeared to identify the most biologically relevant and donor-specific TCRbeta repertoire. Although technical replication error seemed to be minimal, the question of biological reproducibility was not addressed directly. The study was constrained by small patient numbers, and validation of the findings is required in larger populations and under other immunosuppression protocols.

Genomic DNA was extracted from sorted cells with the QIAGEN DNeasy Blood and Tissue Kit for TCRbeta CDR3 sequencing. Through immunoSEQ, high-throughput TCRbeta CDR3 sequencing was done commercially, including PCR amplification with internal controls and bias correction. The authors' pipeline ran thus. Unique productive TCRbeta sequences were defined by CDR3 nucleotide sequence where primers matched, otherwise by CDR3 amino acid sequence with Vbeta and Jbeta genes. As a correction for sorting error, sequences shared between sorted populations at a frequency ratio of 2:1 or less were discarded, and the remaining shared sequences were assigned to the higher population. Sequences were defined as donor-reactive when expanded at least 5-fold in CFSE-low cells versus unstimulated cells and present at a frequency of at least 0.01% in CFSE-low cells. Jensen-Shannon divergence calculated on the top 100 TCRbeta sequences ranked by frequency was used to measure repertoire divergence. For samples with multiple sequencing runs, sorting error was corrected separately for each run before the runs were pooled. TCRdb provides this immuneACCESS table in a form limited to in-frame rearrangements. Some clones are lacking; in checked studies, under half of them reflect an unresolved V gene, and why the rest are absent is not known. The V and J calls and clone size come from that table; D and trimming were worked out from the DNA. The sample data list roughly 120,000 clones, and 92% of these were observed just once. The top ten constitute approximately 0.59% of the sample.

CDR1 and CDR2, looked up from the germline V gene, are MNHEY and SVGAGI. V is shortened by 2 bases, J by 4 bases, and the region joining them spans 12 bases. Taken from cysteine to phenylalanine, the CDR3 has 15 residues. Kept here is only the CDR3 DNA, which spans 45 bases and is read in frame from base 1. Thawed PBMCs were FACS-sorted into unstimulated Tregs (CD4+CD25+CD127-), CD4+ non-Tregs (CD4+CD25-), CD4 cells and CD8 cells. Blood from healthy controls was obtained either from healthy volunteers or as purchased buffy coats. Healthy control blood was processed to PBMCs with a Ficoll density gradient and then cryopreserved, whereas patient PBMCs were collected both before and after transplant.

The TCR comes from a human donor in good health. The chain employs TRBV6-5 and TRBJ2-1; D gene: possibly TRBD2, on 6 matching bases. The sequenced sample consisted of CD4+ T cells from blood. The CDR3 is CASSYGTSYYNEQFF. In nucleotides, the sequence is TGTGCCAGCAGTTACGGGACTTCTTATTACAATGAGCAGTTCTTC.